This T cell receptor beta chain was profiled in a study of blood T cells in healthy people across ages (dated by TCRdb to between 2015 and 2016). Concerning the study at large: In model experiments, template switching captured roughly one uniquely barcoded TCR beta cDNA molecule for every two T cells. Two additional independent replicas of 1 million unique cDNA reads from the same blood draw were analyzed for two donors (one aged 18 to 30 and one aged 80 or older). To avoid experimental bias, donors of different ages were randomly spread across the sequencing lanes. The donors were split into four age groups: young (average roughly 15 years), middle-aged (about 40), aged (roughly 68) and long-lived (over 75). Age-related changes in TCR beta repertoire diversity were measured in the study by deep sequencing normalized with unique cDNA molecular identifiers.

Donors were 39 systemically healthy Caucasian individuals from Russia aged roughly 6 to 90 years. Each donor gave 9 to 10 milliliters of peripheral blood, collected into EDTA-treated Vacutainer tubes. PBMCs were isolated by Ficoll-Paque density-gradient centrifugation, with at least 6.5 million obtained per sample. Trizol reagent was used to extract total RNA from PBMCs, with at least 5.5 micrograms per sample. For every donor, flow cytometry on a PBMC aliquot measured the percentage of naive CD45RAhigh/CD27high T cells. Study-wide conclusions, independent of this receptor: As age increased, observed TCR beta diversity per million T cells dropped in a roughly linear way, and a significant reduction was already evident by age 40. Donor CMV infection status was unknown, potentially confounding age-related changes in expanded clonotypes. Compared with the aged group, the long-lived group had more naive CD4+ T cells, fewer expanded clones and increased TCR diversity, a pattern suggesting age selection. A strong correlation was found between observed TCR beta diversity and the percentage of naive T cells measured by flow cytometry. Estimates of total diversity from one million sequenced T cells were regarded as lower bounds and underestimates. Conclusive comparison of naive and antigen-experienced compartments was prevented by the profiling of bulk unsorted PBMCs.

The CDR3 covers 14 residues, taking in both the cysteine and the phenylalanine. Here the CDR3 DNA is all that survives: 42 bases in frame from base 1. V is cut back by 0 bases and J by 5 bases, with 0 bases in the junction unmatched. Taken from the germline V gene, the CDR1 and CDR2 loops are SGHAT and FQNNGV. To prepare the library, 5' RACE was applied. Sequencing relied on an Illumina HiSeq 2500. The second PCR ran for roughly 7 to 12 cycles and used a J-beta primer mix along with a sample-barcoded 5' primer. A template-switch 5' adaptor carrying 12 random nucleotides introduced a unique molecular identifier onto each TCR beta cDNA molecule. Each sample yielded at least 2.5 million CDR3-containing paired-end reads. First-strand cDNA was synthesized from all RNA with the Mint cDNA synthesis kit, primed by a TRBC-specific oligonucleotide. Following uracil-DNA glycosylase treatment, a first 18-cycle PCR with universal primers M1SS and BC2_uni_R was performed on all cDNA. In the authors' own workflow: Each sample was normalized by randomly selecting 1 million high-quality reads, each carrying a distinct molecular identifier. Reads with shared molecular identifiers were discarded instead of being binned into consensus sequences. MiTCR, run with a Q25 quality threshold and the strictest error-elimination algorithm, handled CDR3 identification, clonotype clustering and error correction. A nonparametric unseen species model with Euler transformation was used to estimate lower-bound total TCR beta diversity. TCRdb reanalyzed the raw reads on its own, using fastp at Q25 for trimming and MiXCR for clone calling, and kept in-frame beta chains. A single entry per CDR3 protein holds the most common genes and DNA from its merged rows. The V and J calls were not made by the authors but by TCRdb's processing. Here the sample has roughly 1.6 million distinct CDR3 sequences; roughly a third occur a single time. In total, the top ten clones hold 10% to 12% of the sample.

Points on this clonotype: The antigen it binds to is not known. One base away lies a much larger clone, so this may be a sequencing read error.

The specimen was blood. The chain links TRBV11-2 with TRBJ2-1, and TRBD2 aligns with 8 junction nucleotides. This TCR came from a woman in her twenties or thirties in good health. The CDR3 loop reads CASSLDGGDNEQFF. The bases are TGTGCCAGCAGCTTAGACGGGGGGGACAATGAGCAGTTCTTC.